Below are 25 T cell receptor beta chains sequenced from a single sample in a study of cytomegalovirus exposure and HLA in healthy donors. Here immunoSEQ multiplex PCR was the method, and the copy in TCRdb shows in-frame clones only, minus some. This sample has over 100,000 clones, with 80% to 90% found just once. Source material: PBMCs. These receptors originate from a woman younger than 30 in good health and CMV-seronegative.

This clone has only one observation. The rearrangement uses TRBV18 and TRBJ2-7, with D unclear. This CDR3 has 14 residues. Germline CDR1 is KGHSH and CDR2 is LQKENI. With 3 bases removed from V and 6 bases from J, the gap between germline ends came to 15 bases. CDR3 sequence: CASSPVELTSEQYF. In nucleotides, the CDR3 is TGTGCCAGCTCACCCGTCGAGTTAACCTCCGAGCAGTACTTC.

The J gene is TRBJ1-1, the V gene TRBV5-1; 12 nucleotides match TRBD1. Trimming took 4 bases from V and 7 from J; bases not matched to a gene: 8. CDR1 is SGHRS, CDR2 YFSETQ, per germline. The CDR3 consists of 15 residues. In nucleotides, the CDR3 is TGCGCCAGCAGCATGGGACAGGGGGCTATCATTGAAGCTTTCTTT. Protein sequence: CASSMGQGAIIEAFF.

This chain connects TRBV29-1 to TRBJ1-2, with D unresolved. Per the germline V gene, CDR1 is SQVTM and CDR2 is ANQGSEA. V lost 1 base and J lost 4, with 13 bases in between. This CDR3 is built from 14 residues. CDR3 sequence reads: CSVEVGQEVYGYTF. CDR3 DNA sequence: TGCAGCGTTGAAGTCGGCCAGGAAGTCTATGGCTACACCTTC.

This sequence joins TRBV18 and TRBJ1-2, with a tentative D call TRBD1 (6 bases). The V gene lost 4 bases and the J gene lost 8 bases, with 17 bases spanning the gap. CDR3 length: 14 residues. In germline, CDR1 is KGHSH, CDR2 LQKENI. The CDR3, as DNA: TGTGCCAGCTCACACACCGAGAAAGACAGGGGCTACACCTTC. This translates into CASSHTEKDRGYTF.

In nucleotides, the CDR3 is TGCGCCAGCAGTCAATCTGGGGGGGGGATTCTTCGTAATGAAAAACTGTTTTTT. The encoded protein is CASSQSGGGILRNEKLFF. The chain couples TRBV23-1 to TRBJ1-4, with D possibly TRBD1 on 5 matching bases. TRBV23-1 is filed as an ORF, its function uncertain. CDR3 length: 18 residues. Trimming took 0 bases from V and 4 from J, leaving 18 bases between them.

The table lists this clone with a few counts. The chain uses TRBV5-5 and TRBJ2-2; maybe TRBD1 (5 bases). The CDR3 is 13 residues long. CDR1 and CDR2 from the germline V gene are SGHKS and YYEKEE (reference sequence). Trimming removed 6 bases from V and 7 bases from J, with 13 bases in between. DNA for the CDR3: TGTGCCAGCAACTATAAAGGGGACGGGGAGCTGTTTTTT. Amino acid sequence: CASNYKGDGELFF.

CDR3: CASSLALGQGIRNTIYF. As DNA, the CDR3 is TGTGCCAGCAGCTTAGCTCTGGGTCAGGGGATACGGAACACCATATATTTT. The chain carries TRBV7-2 and TRBJ1-3; weak D call: TRBD1 (6 bases). V was trimmed by 0 bases and J by 7 bases, leaving 19 bases between them. The V gene's germline CDR1 is SGHTA and CDR2 FQGNSA. The CDR3 has 17 residues.

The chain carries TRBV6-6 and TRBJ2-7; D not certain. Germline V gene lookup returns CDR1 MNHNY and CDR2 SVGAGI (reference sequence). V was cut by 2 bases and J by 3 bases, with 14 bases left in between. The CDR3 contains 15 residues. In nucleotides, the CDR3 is TGTGCCAGCAGTTACCCCTTCGGAGCGAGCTACGAGCAGTACTTC. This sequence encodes CASSYPFGASYEQYF.

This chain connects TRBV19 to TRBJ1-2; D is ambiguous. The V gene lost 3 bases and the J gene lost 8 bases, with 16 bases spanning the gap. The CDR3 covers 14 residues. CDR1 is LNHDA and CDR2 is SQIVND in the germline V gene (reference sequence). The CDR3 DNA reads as TGTGCCAGTAGTATCGGAACGGACTTAGGGGGCTACACCTTC. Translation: CASSIGTDLGGYTF.

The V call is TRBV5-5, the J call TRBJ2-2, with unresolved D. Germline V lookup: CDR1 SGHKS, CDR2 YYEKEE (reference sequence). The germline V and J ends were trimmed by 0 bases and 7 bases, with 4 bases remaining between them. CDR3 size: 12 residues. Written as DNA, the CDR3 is TGTGCCAGCAGCTTGGCGGTCGGGGAGCTGTTTTTT. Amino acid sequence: CASSLAVGELFF.

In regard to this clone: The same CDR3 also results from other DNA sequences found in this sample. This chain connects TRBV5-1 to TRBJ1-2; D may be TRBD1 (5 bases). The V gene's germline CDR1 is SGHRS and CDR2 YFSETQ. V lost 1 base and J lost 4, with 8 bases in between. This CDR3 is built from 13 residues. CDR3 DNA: TGCGCCAGCAGCTTGTCAGGGATCTATGGCTACACCTTC. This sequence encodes CASSLSGIYGYTF.

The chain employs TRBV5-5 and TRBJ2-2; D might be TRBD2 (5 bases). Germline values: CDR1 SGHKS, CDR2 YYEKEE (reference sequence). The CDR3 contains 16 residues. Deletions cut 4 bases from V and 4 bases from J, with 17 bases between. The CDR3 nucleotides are TGTGCCAGCAGCCACAACCCTACTAGGTCCACCGGGGAGCTGTTTTTT. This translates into CASSHNPTRSTGELFF.

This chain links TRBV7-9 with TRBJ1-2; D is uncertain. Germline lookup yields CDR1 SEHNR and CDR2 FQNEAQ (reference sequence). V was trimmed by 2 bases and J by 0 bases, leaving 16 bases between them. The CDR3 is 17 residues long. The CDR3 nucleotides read TGTGCCAGCAGCTTATTAGCCGGACTTACAGCTAACTATGGCTACACCTTC. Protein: CASSLLAGLTANYGYTF.

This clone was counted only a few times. DNA for the CDR3: TGTGCCAGTAGTATCTGGCAAGCGTCTGGAAACACCATATATTTT. Translation gives CASSIWQASGNTIYF. J is TRBJ1-3 and V is TRBV19; D is ambiguous. CDR1 LNHDA and CDR2 SQIVND come from the germline V gene (reference sequence). The CDR3 is 15 amino acids. Between the trimmed V and J ends, which lost 3 bases and 1 base, there was a span of 10 bases.

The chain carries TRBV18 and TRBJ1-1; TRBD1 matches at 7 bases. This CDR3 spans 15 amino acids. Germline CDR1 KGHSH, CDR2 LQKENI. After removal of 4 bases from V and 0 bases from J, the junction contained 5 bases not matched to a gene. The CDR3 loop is CASSLRTGVNTEAFF. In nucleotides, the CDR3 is TGTGCCAGCTCACTCCGGACAGGAGTGAACACTGAAGCTTTCTTT. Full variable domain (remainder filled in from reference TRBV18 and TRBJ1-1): NAGVMQNPRHLVRRRGQEARLRCSPMKGHSHVYWYRQLPEEGLKFMVYLQKENIIDESGMPKERFSAEFPKEGPSILRIQQVVRGDSAAYFCASSLRTGVNTEAFFGQGTRLTVV.

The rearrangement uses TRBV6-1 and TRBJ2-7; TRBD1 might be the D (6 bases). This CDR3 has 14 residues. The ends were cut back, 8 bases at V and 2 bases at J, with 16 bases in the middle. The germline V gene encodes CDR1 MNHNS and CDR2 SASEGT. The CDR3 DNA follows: TGTGCCAGCGAGCGCCAGGGGTATACCTACGAGCAGTACTTC. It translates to CASERQGYTYEQYF.

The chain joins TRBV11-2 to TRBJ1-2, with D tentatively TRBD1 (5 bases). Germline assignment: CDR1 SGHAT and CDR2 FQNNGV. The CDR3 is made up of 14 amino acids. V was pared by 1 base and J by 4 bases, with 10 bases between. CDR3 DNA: TGTGCCAGCAGCTTAGGGGGGGTTACCTATGGCTACACCTTC. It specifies CASSLGGVTYGYTF. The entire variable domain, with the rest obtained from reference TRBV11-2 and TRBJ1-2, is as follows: EAGVAQSPRYKIIEKRQSVAFWCNPISGHATLYWYQQILGQGPKLLIQFQNNGVVDDSQLPKDRFSAERLKGVDSTLKIQPAKLEDSAVYLCASSLGGVTYGYTFGSGTRLTVV.

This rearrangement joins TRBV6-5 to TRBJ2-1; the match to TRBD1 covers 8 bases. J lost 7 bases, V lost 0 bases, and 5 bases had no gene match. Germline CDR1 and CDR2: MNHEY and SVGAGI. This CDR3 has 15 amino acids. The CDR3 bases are TGTGCCAGCAGTTACTCGGGACAGGCGCTAAATGAGCAGTTCTTC. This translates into CASSYSGQALNEQFF.

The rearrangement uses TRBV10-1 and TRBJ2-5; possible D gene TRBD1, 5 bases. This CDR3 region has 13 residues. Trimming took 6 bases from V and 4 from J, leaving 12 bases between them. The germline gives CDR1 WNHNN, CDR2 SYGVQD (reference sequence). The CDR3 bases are TGCGCCAGCAGCCCGAGTGGGGCAGAGACCCAGTACTTC. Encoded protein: CASSPSGAETQYF.

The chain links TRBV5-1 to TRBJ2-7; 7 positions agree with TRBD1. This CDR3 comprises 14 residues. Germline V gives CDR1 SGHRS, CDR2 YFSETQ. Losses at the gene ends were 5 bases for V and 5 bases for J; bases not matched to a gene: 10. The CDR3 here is CASSRRTGGNEQYF. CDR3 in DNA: TGCGCCAGCAGTAGAAGGACAGGAGGAAACGAGCAGTACTTC.

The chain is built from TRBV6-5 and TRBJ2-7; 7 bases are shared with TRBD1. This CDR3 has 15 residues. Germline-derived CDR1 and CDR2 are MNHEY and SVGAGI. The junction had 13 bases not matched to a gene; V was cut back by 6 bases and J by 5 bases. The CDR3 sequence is CASSLSGQKGHEQYF. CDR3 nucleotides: TGTGCCAGCAGCCTGTCGGGACAGAAAGGTCACGAGCAGTACTTC.

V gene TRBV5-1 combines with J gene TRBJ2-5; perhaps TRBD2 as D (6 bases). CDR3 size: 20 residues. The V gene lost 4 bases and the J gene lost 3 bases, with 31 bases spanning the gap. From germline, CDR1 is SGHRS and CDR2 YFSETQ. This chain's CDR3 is CASSNSLPRVGRTTKETQYF. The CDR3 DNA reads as TGCGCCAGCAGCAACTCCTTACCCCGGGTCGGTCGGACTACGAAAGAGACCCAGTACTTC.

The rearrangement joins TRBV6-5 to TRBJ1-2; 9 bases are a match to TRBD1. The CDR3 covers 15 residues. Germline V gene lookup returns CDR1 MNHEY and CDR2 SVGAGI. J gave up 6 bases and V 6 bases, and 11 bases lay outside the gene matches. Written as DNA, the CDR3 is TGTGCCAGCAGCACGAGGGACAGGGAAGCTGATGGCTACACCTTC. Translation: CASSTRDREADGYTF.

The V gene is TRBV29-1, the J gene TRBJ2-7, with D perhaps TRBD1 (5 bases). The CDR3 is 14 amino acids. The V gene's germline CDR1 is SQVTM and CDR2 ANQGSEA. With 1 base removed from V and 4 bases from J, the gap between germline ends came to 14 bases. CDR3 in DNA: TGCAGCGTTGAAGTGGGTCAGGGTGGGTACGAGCAGTACTTC. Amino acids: CSVEVGQGGYEQYF.

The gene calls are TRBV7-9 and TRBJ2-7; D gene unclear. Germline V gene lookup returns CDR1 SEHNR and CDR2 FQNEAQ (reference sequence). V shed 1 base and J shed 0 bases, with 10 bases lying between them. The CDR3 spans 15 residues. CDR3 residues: CASSLGFGSSYEQYF. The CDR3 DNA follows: TGTGCCAGCAGCTTAGGCTTCGGTAGCTCCTACGAGCAGTACTTC.